A single sample gave rise to the 15 T cell receptor beta chains below, sequenced in a study of immune heterogeneity within non-small cell lung tumors. With 32 V and 13 J primers, multiplex PCR amplified the TCR beta CDR3. TCRdb re-called the multiplex PCR reads with MiXCR, one entry per CDR3 protein. The sample lists just under 2,000 distinct CDR3 sequences, 25% to 30% occurring once. Bulk tumor genomic DNA served as template, at 550 to 600 ng per sample. Several widely spaced biopsies per primary tumor were taken during surgery. The study enrolled patients with untreated, newly diagnosed non-small cell lung cancer who underwent curative surgery. The sample taken for sequencing was lung tumor tissue. These receptors were collected from a woman between 50 and 59 years old with non-small cell lung cancer.

Concerning this clonotype itself: This may come from a read error, since a much larger clone is one base off. J is TRBJ2-7 and V is TRBV2; 9 nucleotides align to TRBD1. Germline lookup yields CDR1 SNHLY and CDR2 FYNNEI. This CDR3 region has 14 residues. The ends lost 7 bases at V and 1 base at J; junction bases unmatched: 5. The CDR3 protein is CASKGGQGSYEQYF. The CDR3, as DNA: TGTGCCAGCAAGGGGGGACAGGGTTCCTACGAGCAGTACTTC.

In its sample, this clonotype is medium-sized. J is TRBJ1-3 and V is TRBV30, with no clear D. From germline, CDR1 is GTSNPN and CDR2 SVGIG (reference sequence). Trimming cost V 3 bases and J 3 bases, with 6 bases left between them. This CDR3 region has 12 residues. CDR3 sequence reads: CAWSDLGNTIYF. In DNA, the CDR3 is TGTGCCTGGAGCGACCTTGGAAACACCATATATTTT.

This clonotype was seen more than once but under ten times. V gene TRBV7-3 combines with J gene TRBJ2-3; 8 nucleotides agree with TRBD2. The CDR3 loop spans 15 amino acids. With 3 bases clipped from V and 4 bases from J, the junction kept 6 bases outside the gene matches. Germline CDR1 and CDR2: SGHTA and FQGTGA. The CDR3 region is CASSLGLGPADTQYF. CDR3 DNA sequence: TGTGCCAGCAGCTTGGGACTAGGGCCGGCAGATACGCAGTATTTT.

This chain joins TRBV28 and TRBJ2-5, with 14 bases lining up with TRBD2. In germline, CDR1 is MDHEN, CDR2 SYDVKM. Trimming at V came to 6 bases and at J to 0 bases, leaving 12 bases not matched to a gene. The CDR3 loop spans 19 amino acids. The DNA of the CDR3 is TGTGCCAGCAGCCACCCGGGACTAGCGGGAGTGCCGTACCAAGAGACCCAGTACTTC. Translated: CASSHPGLAGVPYQETQYF.

A word on this clonotype: A read error may explain this, as a much larger clone is one base away. V gene TRBV20-1 combines with J gene TRBJ1-1; TRBD1 agrees at 8 bases. CDR1 and CDR2 from the germline V gene are DFQATT and SNEGSKA (reference sequence). The CDR3 extends over 16 amino acids. CDR3 sequence reads: CSARDLSRGPNTEALF. In nucleotides, the CDR3 is TGCAGTGCTAGAGATCTTAGCAGGGGGCCGAACACTGAAGCTCTCTTT.

In its sample, this clonotype is medium-sized (0.01 to 0.1%). The junction departs from the called germline gene at one end, perhaps through a read error. The rearrangement joins TRBV7-3 to TRBJ2-2; 8 positions match TRBD1. Germline loops: CDR1 SGHTA, CDR2 FQGTGA. CDR3 length equals 17 residues. The CDR3 DNA sequence: TGTGCCAGCACCTTAAGGCCAGGGGGCCCGAACACCGGGGAGCTGTTTTTT. Its translation is CASTLRPGGPNTGELFF.

By proportion, this clonotype is medium-sized. This chain connects TRBV11-1 to TRBJ2-7; D is ambiguous. Germline V gene data show CDR1 as SGHAT and CDR2 as FQDESV (reference sequence). This CDR3 spans 11 amino acids. V lost 4 bases to trimming and J lost 2 bases, with 3 bases between them. The CDR3 nucleotides are TGTGCCAGCAGCTCCGCCTACGAGCAGTACTTC. It yields the protein CASSSAYEQYF.

This clonotype has only a few counts. V gene TRBV19 combines with J gene TRBJ2-5; 9 positions agree with TRBD2. V dropped 5 bases and J dropped 5; count of bases not matched to a gene: 15. Germline CDR1 reads LNHDA; CDR2 reads SQIVND (reference sequence). The CDR3 spans 17 residues. DNA of the CDR3: TGTGCCAGTAGTGTGAACTTGGGCGGGGGGGCTGTGGAGACCCAGTACTTC. The encoded protein is CASSVNLGGGAVETQYF.

As concerns this clonotype: With a much larger clone just one base away, this may be a read error. The rearrangement links TRBV2 to TRBJ2-7; D possibly corresponds to TRBD1 (5 bases). The CDR3 is made up of 15 amino acids. CDR1 and CDR2 from the germline V gene are SNHLY and FYNNEI. The V end was cut by 3 bases, the J end by 6 bases, with 18 bases between. Here the CDR3 reads CASSDLTPRTSEQYF. CDR3 DNA: TGTGCCAGCAGTGATTTGACTCCCAGGACATCCGAGCAGTACTTC.

In regard to this clonotype: A read error is possible here, since a much larger clone lies one base away. V usage is TRBV2 and J usage is TRBJ1-4, with 7 bases fitting TRBD1. V trimming: 10 bases; J trimming: 11 bases; junction bases outside the gene matches: 13. Germline V CDR1 and CDR2: SNHLY, FYNNEI. This CDR3 region has 13 residues. The CDR3 sequence: CAIRRDSQGKLFF. The DNA of the CDR3 is TGTGCCATCAGACGGGACAGTCAGGGTAAACTGTTTTTT.

The rearrangement joins TRBV24-1 to TRBJ2-3; 9 nucleotides match TRBD2. CDR1 and CDR2 from the germline V gene are KGHDR and SFDVKD. V shed 9 bases, J shed 1 base, and the junction held 4 bases outside the gene matches. This CDR3 is 14 amino acids long. The CDR3 DNA sequence: TGTGCCACCGCACGGACTAGCGGCACAGATACGCAGTATTTT. Translating it yields CATARTSGTDTQYF.

This clonotype appeared once. Given a much more abundant clone one base away, this may be a read error. This likely comes from a read error, as the CDR3 has no conserved phenylalanine or tryptophan at its end. J is TRBJ2-2 and V is TRBV19, with D perhaps given as TRBD1 or TRBD2 (6 bases each). Trimming stripped 2 bases from V and 2 bases from J, with 9 bases between. The germline V gene has CDR1 LNHDA and CDR2 SQIVND (reference sequence). CDR3 length: 15 amino acids. The CDR3 reads CASSISGGNTGELFV. The CDR3 DNA sequence: TGTGCCAGTAGTATATCCGGGGGCAACACCGGGGAGCTGTTTGTT.

The V call is TRBV6-1, the J call TRBJ2-7; no clear D. The length of the CDR3 is 12 residues. Trimming took 5 bases from V and 7 from J, leaving 12 bases between them. The germline CDR1 and CDR2 sequences are MNHNS and SASEGT. In DNA, the CDR3 is TGTGCCAGCAGTCACCTAATGGGGGAGCAGTACTTC. It yields the protein CASSHLMGEQYF.

By frequency in the sample, this clonotype is medium-sized. The chain has TRBV27 and TRBJ2-7; the D gene could be TRBD1 or TRBD2 (5 bases each). V lost 5 bases to trimming and J lost 6 bases, with 23 bases between them. The germline V gene has CDR1 MNHEY and CDR2 SMNVEV (reference sequence). The CDR3 totals 16 residues. CDR3 region: CASSPRLFGGTLEQYF. The CDR3 DNA sequence: TGTGCCAGCAGTCCCCGCCTGTTTGGTGGGACCCTCGAGCAGTACTTC.

The chain uses TRBV5-1 and TRBJ2-1; 12 bases map to TRBD2. This CDR3 has 17 residues. J lost 10 bases, V lost 1 base, and 12 bases had no gene match. Germline V gene data show CDR1 as SGHRS and CDR2 as YFSETQ. The CDR3 here is CASSLRSSGGAVGEQFF. In nucleotides, the CDR3 is TGCGCCAGCAGCTTGAGGTCTAGCGGGGGGGCCGTTGGCGAGCAGTTCTTC.